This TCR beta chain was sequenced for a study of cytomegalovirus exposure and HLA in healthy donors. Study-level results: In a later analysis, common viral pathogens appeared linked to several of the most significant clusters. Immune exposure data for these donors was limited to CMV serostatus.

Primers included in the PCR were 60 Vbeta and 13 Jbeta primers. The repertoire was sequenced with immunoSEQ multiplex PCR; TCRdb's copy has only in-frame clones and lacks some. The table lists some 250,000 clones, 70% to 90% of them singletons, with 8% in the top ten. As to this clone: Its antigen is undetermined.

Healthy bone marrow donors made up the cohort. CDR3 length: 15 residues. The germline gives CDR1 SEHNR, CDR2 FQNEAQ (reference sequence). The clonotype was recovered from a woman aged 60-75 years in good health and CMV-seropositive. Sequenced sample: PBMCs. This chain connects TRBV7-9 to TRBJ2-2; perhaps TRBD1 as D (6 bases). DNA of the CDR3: TGTGGACTATTTTACCGGACAGCCAACACCGGGGAGCTGTTTTTT. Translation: CGLFYRTANTGELFF. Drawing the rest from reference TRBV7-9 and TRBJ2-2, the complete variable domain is DTGVSQNPRHKITKRGQNVTFRCDPISEHNRLYWYRQTLGQGPEFLTYFQNEAQLEKSRLLSDRFSAERPKGSFSTLEIQRTEQGDSAMYLCGLFYRTANTGELFFGEGSRLTVL.